The 8 T cell receptor beta chains in this list originate from one sample, sequenced in a study of blood T cell repertoires in COVID-19. TCRdb's copy holds only in-frame clones and misses some; the assay was immunoSEQ multiplex PCR. The table has roughly 14,000 clones, 90% seen once. The specimen sequenced was peripheral blood. These receptors were taken from a human donor in a cohort sampled during active COVID-19.

The chain couples TRBV5-5 to TRBJ2-7, with a weak D call TRBD1 (5 bases). The CDR3 covers 14 residues. V was trimmed by 2 bases and J by 0 bases, leaving 9 bases between them. CDR1 SGHKS and CDR2 YYEKEE come from the germline V gene (reference sequence). This chain's CDR3 is CASSFRVSSYEQYF. In DNA, the CDR3 is TGTGCCAGCAGCTTCAGGGTGAGCTCCTACGAGCAGTACTTC. The whole variable domain, remainder taken from reference TRBV5-5 and TRBJ2-7, is DAGVTQSPTHLIKTRGQQVTLRCSPISGHKSVSWYQQVLGQGPQFIFQYYEKEERGRGNFPDRFSARQFPNYSSELNVNALLLGDSALYLCASSFRVSSYEQYFGPGTRLTVT.

This chain joins TRBV4-1 and TRBJ1-1, with a possible D match to TRBD1 (6 bases). CDR3 size: 13 residues. Trimming stripped 0 bases from V and 10 bases from J, with 12 bases between. CDR1 is MGHRA and CDR2 is YSYEKL in the germline V gene. CDR3 coding DNA: TGCGCCAGCAGCCAAGAGGGGGGCGGGGGAGCTTTCTTT. Its translation: CASSQEGGGGAFF.

The V call is TRBV9, the J call TRBJ2-3; no reliable D call. Germline V gene sequence: CDR1 SGDLS, CDR2 YYNGEE. The CDR3 runs to 14 residues. The V and J ends lost 0 bases and 0 bases respectively, with 5 bases between them. In DNA form, the CDR3 reads TGTGCCAGCAGCGTAGACTTTAGCACAGATACGCAGTATTTT. It translates to CASSVDFSTDTQYF. The full variable domain, completed using reference TRBV9 and TRBJ2-3, is DSGVTQTPKHLITATGQRVTLRCSPRSGDLSVYWYQQSLDQGLQFLIQYYNGEERAKGNILERFSAQQFPDLHSELNLSSLELGDSALYFCASSVDFSTDTQYFGPGTRLTVL.

A word on this clone: In the same sample, other DNA sequences code for this CDR3. V usage is TRBV6-5 and J usage is TRBJ1-2; 9 bases are a match to TRBD1. Per germline, CDR1 MNHEY and CDR2 SVGAGI. V was pared by 0 bases and J by 7 bases, with 3 bases of the junction left unmatched. The CDR3 loop spans 14 amino acids. DNA of the CDR3: TGTGCCAGCAGTTACTCGGGACAGGGATCTGGCTACACCTTC. Its translation is CASSYSGQGSGYTF.

This chain uses TRBV20-1 with TRBJ2-1; D possibly corresponds to TRBD2 (5 bases). Trimming took off 5 bases at V and 8 bases at J, with 7 bases between the two ends. The CDR3 spans 10 residues. Per the germline V gene, CDR1 is DFQATT and CDR2 is SNEGSKA (reference sequence). CDR3 in amino acids: CSASGDEQFF. The CDR3 DNA sequence: TGCAGTGCTTCCGGGGATGAGCAGTTCTTC.

CDR3 residues: CASSLGLAGSNTGELFF. In DNA form, the CDR3 reads TGCGCCAGCAGCCTTGGACTAGCGGGATCGAACACCGGGGAGCTGTTTTTT. The rearrangement uses TRBV5-1 and TRBJ2-2; 12 bases fit TRBD2. The CDR3 length is 17 residues. After removal of 4 bases from V and 0 bases from J, the junction contained 4 bases not matched to a gene. CDR1 and CDR2 (germline): SGHRS, YFSETQ.

V and J are TRBV2 and TRBJ2-5; the D gene is possibly TRBD1 (5 bases). V shed 4 bases and J shed 0 bases, with 9 bases lying between them. Germline V lookup: CDR1 SNHLY, CDR2 FYNNEI. The CDR3 contains 14 residues. The CDR3 sequence: CASSGAGNQETQYF. DNA of the CDR3: TGTGCCAGCAGTGGCGCAGGGAACCAAGAGACCCAGTACTTC.

The chain is built from TRBV7-2 and TRBJ2-1; a possible D gene is TRBD2 (6 bases). This CDR3 contains 18 residues. The germline gives CDR1 SGHTA, CDR2 FQGNSA. The V end was cut by 1 base, the J end by 3 bases, with 19 bases between. The DNA of the CDR3 is TGTGCCAGCAGCTTAGGCGGGGCGGCTACCTCTGGCTACAATGAGCAGTTCTTC. This codes for CASSLGGAATSGYNEQFF.